A single sample is the source of the 5 T cell receptor beta chains below, sequenced in a study of control samples from healthy donors and cancer patients. Data came from immunoSEQ multiplex PCR; TCRdb stores just in-frame clones and leaves some out. The profile covers about 77,000 clones, with over 80% appearing a single time and 4.5% to 7.5% taken by the ten largest. The sample taken for sequencing was blood. Every receptor here comes from an older woman in good health.

This rearrangement joins TRBV5-1 to TRBJ2-2, with D perhaps matching TRBD2 (6 bases). The germline gives CDR1 SGHRS, CDR2 YFSETQ. The CDR3 consists of 15 residues. The ends were cut back, 7 bases at V and 6 bases at J, with 19 bases in the middle. CDR3 in amino acids: CASSLGGNIPGELFF. The CDR3 nucleotides read TGCGCCAGCTCTCTGGGGGGAAATATCCCCGGGGAGCTGTTTTTT.

V gene TRBV6-5 combines with J gene TRBJ1-3; no firm D call. Germline V gives CDR1 MNHEY, CDR2 SVGAGI. This CDR3 comprises 12 residues. V lost 10 bases, J lost 7 bases, and 14 bases lay in between. DNA of the CDR3: TGTGCCACTCCTTCCCTTGGGAACACCATATATTTT. This gives the protein CATPSLGNTIYF.

This sequence joins TRBV7-2 and TRBJ2-2; TRBD2 agrees at 14 bases. V lost 5 bases, J lost 8 bases, and 7 bases stayed unmatched. CDR3 length equals 16 residues. CDR1 is SGHTA and CDR2 is FQGNSA in the germline V gene. The CDR3 protein is CASSPQTSGRVGELFF. In nucleotides, the CDR3 is TGTGCCAGCAGCCCGCAGACTAGCGGGAGGGTGGGGGAGCTGTTTTTT. The full variable domain, with the rest looked up from reference TRBV7-2 and TRBJ2-2, is GAGVSQSPSNKVTEKGKDVELRCDPISGHTALYWYRQSLGQGLEFLIYFQGNSAPDKSGLPSDRFSAERTGGSVSTLTIQRTQQEDSAVYLCASSPQTSGRVGELFFGEGSRLTVL.

J is TRBJ2-5 and V is TRBV2; weak D call: TRBD2 (5 bases). CDR1 is SNHLY and CDR2 is FYNNEI in the germline V gene. CDR3 length: 14 amino acids. Trimming pared 6 bases from V and 11 bases from J, leaving 22 bases between. For the CDR3, the DNA is TGTGCCAGCAGCAACGGGAACTTCCCCTCCACTCAGTACTTC. This codes for CASSNGNFPSTQYF.

The chain has TRBV7-9 and TRBJ1-3; 8 bases fit TRBD1. Germline CDR1 and CDR2: SEHNR and FQNEAQ (reference sequence). The CDR3 is made up of 18 amino acids. The junction had 17 bases not matched to a gene; V was cut back by 5 bases and J by 5 bases. This CDR3 is CASSPPLGQDPARNTIYF. The CDR3 DNA follows: TGTGCCAGCAGCCCCCCTCTGGGACAGGACCCTGCTCGAAACACCATATATTTT. Drawing the rest from reference TRBV7-9 and TRBJ1-3, the complete variable domain is DTGVSQNPRHKITKRGQNVTFRCDPISEHNRLYWYRQTLGQGPEFLTYFQNEAQLEKSRLLSDRFSAERPKGSFSTLEIQRTEQGDSAMYLCASSPPLGQDPARNTIYFGEGSWLTVV.